The 16 T cell receptor beta chains below all came from one sample that was sequenced in a study of T-cell reconstitution after alpha-beta-depleted transplantation in children. Researchers prepared the TCRbeta library using unique molecular identifiers, the study reports. Using its own MiXCR run on the PCR reads, TCRdb lists one record per CDR3 protein. The repertoire holds some 500,000 distinct CDR3 sequences, with around a third as singletons. The material was PBMCs from the stem cell graft donor, obtained from the stem cell graft. These receptors all stem from a human donor who donated a stem cell graft to a child with aplastic anemia.

The chain uses TRBV7-2 and TRBJ2-3; 9 bases map to TRBD2. The CDR3 is made up of 16 amino acids. The J segment lost 2 bases and the V segment lost 3 bases, leaving 6 bases of the junction unmatched. Germline CDR1 and CDR2: SGHTA and FQGNSA. In nucleotides, the CDR3 is TGTGCCAGCAGCTTCTTGACTAGCGGAACCACAGATACGCAGTATTTT. It codes for CASSFLTSGTTDTQYF.

V usage is TRBV9 and J usage is TRBJ2-7; unclear D gene. Germline CDR1 is SGDLS and CDR2 is YYNGEE. The CDR3 is made up of 14 amino acids. V lost 4 bases, J lost 5 bases, and 16 bases lay in between. The CDR3 DNA follows: TGTGCCAGCAGCCCGGCCGATAGGGTAGACGAGCAGTACGTC. Encoded protein: CASSPADRVDEQYV.

This clonotype was observed a few times. The J gene is TRBJ2-7, the V gene TRBV7-2, with D possibly being TRBD2 (6 bases). Per the germline V gene, CDR1 is SGHTA and CDR2 is FQGNSA. Trimming took 1 base from V and 2 from J, leaving 12 bases between them. The CDR3 is 15 residues long. The CDR3 region is CASSLVGGDPYEQYF. Here the CDR3 DNA reads TGTGCCAGCAGCTTAGTTGGAGGGGACCCCTACGAGCAGTACTTC.

This clonotype was counted only a few times. This chain joins TRBV7-2 and TRBJ2-5, with a possible D match to TRBD1 (6 bases). The V and J ends lost 4 bases and 3 bases respectively, with 9 bases between them. The CDR3 extends over 13 amino acids. Germline CDR1 is SGHTA and CDR2 is FQGNSA. CDR3 DNA: TGTGCCAGCAGCTGGGGGCCCAAAGAGACCCAGTACTTC. This sequence encodes CASSWGPKETQYF. The entire variable domain, with the rest obtained from reference TRBV7-2 and TRBJ2-5, is as follows: GAGVSQSPSNKVTEKGKDVELRCDPISGHTALYWYRQSLGQGLEFLIYFQGNSAPDKSGLPSDRFSAERTGGSVSTLTIQRTQQEDSAVYLCASSWGPKETQYFGPGTRLLVL.

Here the CDR3 reads CASSPSPGGRETQYF. CDR3 bases: TGTGCCAGCAGCCCTAGCCCCGGGGGTAGAGAGACCCAGTACTTC. The chain recombines TRBV11-2 with TRBJ2-5; the D gene is possibly TRBD2 (6 bases). The germline gives CDR1 SGHAT, CDR2 FQNNGV. The CDR3 spans 15 residues. V gave up 5 bases and J gave up 4 bases, with 17 bases separating them. The full variable domain, with the rest looked up from reference TRBV11-2 and TRBJ2-5, is EAGVAQSPRYKIIEKRQSVAFWCNPISGHATLYWYQQILGQGPKLLIQFQNNGVVDDSQLPKDRFSAERLKGVDSTLKIQPAKLEDSAVYLCASSPSPGGRETQYFGPGTRLLVL.

This chain uses TRBV20-1 with TRBJ1-2; 7 bases line up with TRBD1. There are 16 residues in the CDR3. With V trimmed by 1 base and J by 4 bases, 12 bases remained unmatched. Germline values: CDR1 DFQATT, CDR2 SNEGSKA (reference sequence). The CDR3 loop reads CSARARDSPVVYGYTF. CDR3 coding DNA: TGCAGTGCTAGAGCCCGGGACAGCCCAGTCGTCTATGGCTACACCTTC.

This clonotype was seen a few times. This chain joins TRBV12-3 or TRBV12-4 and TRBJ2-7, with 12 nucleotides matching TRBD2. This CDR3 comprises 14 residues. The CDR3 DNA follows: TGTGCCAGCAGTCTAGCGGGAGGGTTCTACGAGCAGTACGTC. Translation: CASSLAGGFYEQYV.

This clonotype was seen a few times. The chain has TRBV12-3 or TRBV12-4 and TRBJ2-2, with D possibly TRBD1 on 6 matching bases. Trimming stripped 6 bases from V and 4 bases from J, with 15 bases between. The CDR3 has 15 residues. The CDR3 bases are TGTGCCAGCAGACCTCAGGGGTATAGCACCGGGGAGCTGTTTTTT. Its protein product is CASRPQGYSTGELFF.

This clonotype has only a few counts. This sequence joins TRBV28 and TRBJ2-7, with 7 bases fitting TRBD2. The V and J ends lost 3 bases and 1 base, in that order; junction bases with no gene match: 6. Looked up from germline, CDR1 is MDHEN and CDR2 is SYDVKM. The CDR3 covers 15 residues. CDR3 region: CASSFWASGSYEQYF. DNA of the CDR3: TGTGCCAGCAGTTTTTGGGCTAGCGGTTCCTACGAGCAGTACTTC.

This rearrangement joins TRBV12-3 or TRBV12-4 to TRBJ1-1, with D tentatively TRBD1 (5 bases). V gave up 6 bases and J gave up 4 bases, with 18 bases separating them. This CDR3 is built from 15 residues. The chain's CDR3 is CASSQPLGGGTEAFF. CDR3 sequence (DNA): TGTGCCAGCAGCCAACCCCTCGGGGGGGGCACTGAAGCTTTCTTT.

The V call is TRBV28, the J call TRBJ2-4, with TRBD1 identical over 9 bases. This CDR3 has 18 amino acids. V lost 6 bases to trimming and J lost 1 base; unmatched junction nucleotides: 13. Germline V gene lookup returns CDR1 MDHEN and CDR2 SYDVKM. CDR3 residues: CASSPLGTGKRAKNIQYF. Here the CDR3 DNA reads TGTGCCAGCAGCCCCCTCGGGACAGGGAAAAGGGCCAAAAACATTCAGTACTTC.

The genes are TRBV18 and TRBJ1-1; no firm D call. CDR3 size: 13 residues. Germline assignment: CDR1 KGHSH and CDR2 LQKENI. Trimming stripped 3 bases from V and 0 bases from J, with 5 bases between. The chain's CDR3 is CASSPIMNTEAFF. The CDR3 DNA reads TGTGCCAGCTCACCGATCATGAACACTGAAGCTTTCTTT.

This chain links TRBV12-3 or TRBV12-4 with TRBJ2-3; D gene ambiguous. This CDR3 is built from 13 residues. With 4 bases removed from V and 5 bases from J, the gap between germline ends came to 10 bases. This chain's CDR3 is CASSSGLIDTQYF. The CDR3, as DNA: TGTGCCAGCAGTTCCGGGCTGATAGATACGCAGTATTTT.

This clonotype was seen a few times. The rearrangement joins TRBV12-3 or TRBV12-4 to TRBJ2-5, with 8 bases that match TRBD2. The V and J ends lost 5 bases and 5 bases, in that order; junction bases with no gene match: 7. CDR3 length: 14 amino acids. In nucleotides, the CDR3 is TGTGCCAGCAGTCCTACTAGCGGCTCGGAGACCCAGTACTTC. Translation: CASSPTSGSETQYF.

This clonotype was detected a few times. The chain employs TRBV11-1 and TRBJ2-7, with 9 nucleotides matching TRBD1. V lost 6 bases, J lost 1 base, and 7 bases stayed unmatched. Germline V gene lookup returns CDR1 SGHAT and CDR2 FQDESV (reference sequence). The CDR3 length is 15 residues. CDR3 coding DNA: TGTGCCAGCAGGGACCGGGACAGGGAATCCTACGAGCAGTACTTC. Amino acid sequence: CASRDRDRESYEQYF.

Points on this clonotype: A read error may produce the germline difference seen at one junction end. The J gene is TRBJ2-7, the V gene TRBV20-1, with unresolved D. The germline CDR1 and CDR2 sequences are DFQATT and SNEGSKA (reference sequence). CDR3 length: 14 amino acids. DNA for the CDR3: TGCAGCCCAATGTCCCCAGACCACTCCTACGGGCAGTACTTC. This sequence encodes CSPMSPDHSYGQYF.